The source of this T cell receptor beta chain is a study of T cell responses to AZD1222 COVID-19 vaccine. This table comes from immunoSEQ multiplex PCR, and its TCRdb copy is limited to in-frame clones, with some not included. The sample shows 130,000 to 150,000 clones, 90% of them seen only once. Germline assignment: CDR1 SGHTA and CDR2 FQGNSA. This CDR3 comprises 14 residues. The ends lost 2 bases at V and 4 bases at J; junction bases unmatched: 3. The sequence was collected from an adult in good health. Sequencing used peripheral blood, obtained on day 0 of AZD1222 vaccination. The chain recombines TRBV7-2 with TRBJ2-7, with 9 positions matching TRBD2. CDR3 nucleotides: TGTGCCAGCAGCTTAACTAGCGGGCTATACGAGCAGTACTTC. This sequence encodes CASSLTSGLYEQYF. Looking up the rest from reference TRBV7-2 and TRBJ2-7 gives the full variable domain: GAGVSQSPSNKVTEKGKDVELRCDPISGHTALYWYRQSLGQGLEFLIYFQGNSAPDKSGLPSDRFSAERTGGSVSTLTIQRTQQEDSAVYLCASSLTSGLYEQYFGPGTRLTVT.